What follows are 12 T cell receptor beta chains derived from one specimen sequenced in a study of early T cells in non-severe SARS-CoV-2 infection. TCRdb independently ran MiXCR on the 5' RACE reads; one entry per CDR3 protein. The table lists more than 25,000 distinct CDR3 sequences, roughly a tenth of them singletons. The sequencing sample was made of whole blood. These receptors originate from an adult who was a healthcare worker with PCR-confirmed SARS-CoV-2 infection or an uninfected control (not recorded which).

The chain carries TRBV20-1 and TRBJ2-1; 8 bases line up with TRBD1. After removal of 1 base from V and 10 bases from J, the junction contained 12 bases not matched to a gene. Looked up from germline, CDR1 is DFQATT and CDR2 is SNEGSKA (reference sequence). The CDR3 is 15 residues long. CDR3 bases: TGCAGTGCTAGAGCTAATGACAGGGGCGCGGGGGAGCAGTTCTTC. This codes for CSARANDRGAGEQFF.

In its sample, this clonotype was seen once. J is TRBJ2-5 and V is TRBV12-3 or TRBV12-4; D is unclear. With 6 bases removed from V and 9 bases from J, the gap between germline ends came to 14 bases. This CDR3 spans 12 amino acids. The CDR3 DNA is TGTGCCAGCAGATTCCCCCCGGCGCCCCAGTACTTC. It encodes CASRFPPAPQYF.

This clonotype appeared many times. The chain is built from TRBV29-1 and TRBJ2-7, with unresolved D. From germline, CDR1 is SQVTM and CDR2 ANQGSEA. The CDR3 runs to 11 residues. V shed 4 bases and J shed 4 bases, with 8 bases lying between them. CDR3 DNA: TGCAGCGTTGCGTTTAGTTACGAGCAGTACTTC. This translates into CSVAFSYEQYF.

This chain links TRBV30 with TRBJ1-5; D gene uncertain. The CDR3 has 13 residues. V dropped 3 bases and J dropped 7 bases, with 13 bases sitting between them. CDR1 is GTSNPN, CDR2 SVGIG, per germline (reference sequence). The CDR3 nucleotides are TGTGCCTGGAGCATAGGACCTAGGCAGCCCCAGCATTTT. As protein: CAWSIGPRQPQHF.

This chain links TRBV5-1 with TRBJ2-7; D gene uncertain. V was trimmed by 5 bases and J by 0 bases, leaving 9 bases between them. Germline assignment: CDR1 SGHRS and CDR2 YFSETQ. This CDR3 contains 13 residues. DNA for the CDR3: TGCGCCAGCAGGTGGACCGTCTCCTACGAGCAGTACTTC. This sequence encodes CASRWTVSYEQYF.

This clonotype came up many times. V usage is TRBV7-2 and J usage is TRBJ1-1; a weak D match, TRBD1 (6 bases). Germline V gene lookup returns CDR1 SGHTA and CDR2 FQGNSA. Trimming took 2 bases from V and 3 from J, leaving 13 bases between them. The CDR3 has 15 residues. Here the CDR3 DNA reads TGTGCCAGCAGCTTATACCAGGGGCAGGACACTGAAGCTTTCTTT. Its protein product is CASSLYQGQDTEAFF.

This clonotype was counted many times. The chain has TRBV20-1 and TRBJ2-7; possibly TRBD1 for D (6 bases). This CDR3 comprises 15 residues. The V end was cut by 6 bases, the J end by 3 bases, with 21 bases between. Per the germline V gene, CDR1 is DFQATT and CDR2 is SNEGSKA (reference sequence). CDR3 loop: CSAGGSGDIRYEQYF. As DNA, the CDR3 is TGCAGTGCCGGCGGGTCAGGGGATATCCGCTACGAGCAGTACTTC.

This clonotype was recorded many times. V and J are TRBV7-3 and TRBJ2-1; D is uncertain. The CDR3 is 13 amino acids. V lost 5 bases and J 9 bases, leaving 14 bases between the germline ends. Per the germline V gene, CDR1 is SGHTA and CDR2 is FQGTGA. In DNA, the CDR3 is TGTGCCAGCAGCATGGACGGTTTCGGTGAGCAGTTCTTC. This gives the protein CASSMDGFGEQFF.

Worth noting for this clonotype: Given a much more abundant clone one base away, this may be a read error. The chain links TRBV11-2 to TRBJ2-1; D may be TRBD2 (5 bases). The CDR3 consists of 14 residues. The ends were cut back, 5 bases at V and 0 bases at J, with 8 bases in the middle. Germline CDR1 and CDR2: SGHAT and FQNNGV. CDR3 amino acids: CASSSRGSYNEQFF. CDR3 DNA: TGTGCCAGCAGCAGTCGGGGCTCCTACAATGAGCAGTTCTTC.

Only a few counts were recorded for this clonotype. This chain links TRBV12-3 or TRBV12-4 with TRBJ1-2, with TRBD1 matching over 8 bases. The trim removed 8 bases at V and 7 bases at J, leaving 9 bases unmatched. The CDR3 has 13 residues. CDR3 sequence: CASQYDRGAGYTF. CDR3 nucleotide sequence: TGTGCCAGCCAGTATGACAGGGGAGCTGGCTACACCTTC.

This clonotype was picked up many times. This chain uses TRBV19 with TRBJ2-2, with TRBD1 identical over 10 bases. Germline V lookup: CDR1 LNHDA, CDR2 SQIVND (reference sequence). CDR3 length: 14 residues. With V trimmed by 6 bases and J by 4 bases, 2 bases remained unmatched. DNA of the CDR3: TGTGCCAGTAGGGGGACAGGGGTCACCGGGGAGCTGTTTTTT. Protein: CASRGTGVTGELFF.

This clonotype was seen at least ten times. The rearrangement joins TRBV20-1 to TRBJ1-3; D not certain. Germline loops: CDR1 DFQATT, CDR2 SNEGSKA (reference sequence). The CDR3 is made up of 14 amino acids. The germline V and J ends were trimmed by 6 bases and 0 bases, with 12 bases remaining between them. This CDR3 is CSALRLNSGNTIYF. As DNA, the CDR3 is TGCAGTGCCCTCCGGCTGAACTCTGGAAACACCATATATTTT.